This record covers a single TCR beta chain. The CDR3 spans 14 residues. CDR1 and CDR2 from the germline V gene are ENHRY and SYGVKD. V gave up 6 bases and J gave up 2 bases; unmatched junction bases: 6. The data stem from a study of CD8 T cells in ankylosing spondylitis. Preparation of TCR beta libraries was done by quantitative 5'-RACE with molecular barcodes. TCRdb reanalysed the 5' RACE reads using MiXCR and keeps one entry per CDR3 protein. The sample carries 250,000 to 350,000 distinct CDR3 sequences, 15% to 25% recorded once. The source of this sequence is a male donor with ankylosing spondylitis or in good health (not recorded which). The rearrangement joins TRBV10-3 to TRBJ1-1; 7 nucleotides agree with TRBD1. The sample consisted of blood, either unsorted or a sorted T cell fraction (not recorded which). The DNA for the CDR3 is TGTGCCATCAGAGCAACAGGGGACAACACTGAAGCTTTCTTT. This translates into CAIRATGDNTEAFF.